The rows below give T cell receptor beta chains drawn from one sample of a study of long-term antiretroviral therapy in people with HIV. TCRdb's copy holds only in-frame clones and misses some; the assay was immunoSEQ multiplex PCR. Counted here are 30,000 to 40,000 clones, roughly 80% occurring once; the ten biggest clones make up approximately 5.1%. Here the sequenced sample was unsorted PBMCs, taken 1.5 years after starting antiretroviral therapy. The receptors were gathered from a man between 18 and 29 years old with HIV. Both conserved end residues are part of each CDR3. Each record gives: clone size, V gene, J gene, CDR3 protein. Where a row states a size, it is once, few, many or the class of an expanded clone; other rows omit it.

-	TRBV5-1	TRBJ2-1	CASSLAIAGYNEQFF
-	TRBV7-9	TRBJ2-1	CASSLSFGEQFF
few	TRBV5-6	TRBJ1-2	CATSGGTDYGYTF
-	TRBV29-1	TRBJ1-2	CSVVTSDLYGYTF
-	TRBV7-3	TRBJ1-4	CASINRGLPTNEKLFF
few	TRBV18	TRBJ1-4	CASSPTGRANEKLFF
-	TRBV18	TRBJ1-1	CASSPPSVFAREAFF
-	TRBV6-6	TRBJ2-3	CASPPTRLFGADTQYF
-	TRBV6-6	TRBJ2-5	CASRDSPQETQYF
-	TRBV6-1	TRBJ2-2	CASSEATGGTGELFF
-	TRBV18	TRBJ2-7	CASSPTQAFEQYF
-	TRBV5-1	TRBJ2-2	CASSLIGGRTGELFF
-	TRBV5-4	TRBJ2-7	CASSFKTVAGVEEQYF
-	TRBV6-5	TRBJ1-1	CASSRQGTEAFF
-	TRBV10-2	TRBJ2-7	CASSELRSGSNLYEQYF
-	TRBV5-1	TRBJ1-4	CASSSLSARGEKLFF
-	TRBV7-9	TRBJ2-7	CASSLDRGVQYF
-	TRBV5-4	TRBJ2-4	CASRSDVKNIQYF
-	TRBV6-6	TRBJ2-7	CASRHRDLAYEQYF
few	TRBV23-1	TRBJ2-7	CASSQSAYRRYEQYF
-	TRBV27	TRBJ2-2	CASSPRQGRITGELFF
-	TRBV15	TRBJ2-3	CATSSWVGRTDTQYF
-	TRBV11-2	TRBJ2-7	CASSLDLAGVVLYF
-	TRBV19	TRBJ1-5	CASSMAASGGGPQHF
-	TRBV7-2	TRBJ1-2	CASSLIGRVDGYTF
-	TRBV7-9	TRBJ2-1	CASSPGGGLATYNEQFF
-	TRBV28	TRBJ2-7	CASSTPRHEQYF
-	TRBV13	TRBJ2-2	CASSPSGAGELFF
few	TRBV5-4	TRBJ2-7	CASRFEGDYEQYF
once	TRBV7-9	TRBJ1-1	CASSPGLYLNTEAFF
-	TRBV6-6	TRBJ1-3	CASREEGGRNTIYF
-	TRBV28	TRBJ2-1	CASRLGQGAYNEQFF
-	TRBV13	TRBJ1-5	CASSPSPGQPQHF
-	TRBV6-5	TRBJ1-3	CASSYHRALGGNTIYF
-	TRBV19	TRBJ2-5	CASTTGARETQYF
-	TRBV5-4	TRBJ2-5	CASSWNPGETQYF
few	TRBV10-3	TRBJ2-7	CAISERSYEQYF
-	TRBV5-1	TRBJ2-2	CASSPDRAAGGLFF
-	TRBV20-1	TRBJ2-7	CSVRDSYEQYF
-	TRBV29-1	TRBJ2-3	CSAGGWDRGNTQYF
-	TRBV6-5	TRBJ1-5	CASSSRSHDQPQHF
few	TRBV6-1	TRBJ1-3	CASSEGGRSGNTIYF
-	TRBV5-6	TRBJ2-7	CASSLGGQSSYEQYF
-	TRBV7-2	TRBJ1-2	CASSSVTGDGYTF
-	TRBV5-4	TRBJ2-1	CASSPGQYNEQFF
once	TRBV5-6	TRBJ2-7	CASSWDRGPYEQYF
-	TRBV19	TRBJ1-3	CASSIPNNSGNTIYF